These T cell receptor beta chains were read from a single sample in a study of response to subunit inactivated influenza vaccine. TCRdb reanalysed the RT-PCR reads using MiXCR and keeps one entry per CDR3 protein. The table lists roughly 540,000 distinct CDR3 sequences, around 21% of them singletons. This sample was shared with a second study, whose subject was T cells expressing NK-cell markers.

Source: CD4+ T cells sorted from PBMCs, taken roughly 12 days after vaccination. The receptor source for this set is a man aged 45-60 years who received an inactivated influenza vaccine. Each CDR3 is given with its conserved first and last residue.

v_gene	j_gene	CDR3aa
TRBV7-8	TRBJ2-7	CASSLVSFYSGSYEQYF
TRBV10-3	TRBJ1-1	CAISEGWGNTEAFF
TRBV7-2	TRBJ2-3	CASSLAPGLADTQYF
TRBV20-1	TRBJ2-3	CSARGHRESTDTQYF
TRBV7-7	TRBJ2-3	CASSLNGGTTSTDTQYF
TRBV3-1	TRBJ2-4	CASSQDEHIQYF
TRBV29-1	TRBJ2-1	CSVEVTSGILLNEQFF
TRBV5-1	TRBJ2-7	CASSSPPGQGEAGSYEQYF
TRBV10-3	TRBJ2-2	CAISESTLAQTGELFF
TRBV4-3	TRBJ2-1	CASSQDQAGGRNEQFF
TRBV7-2	TRBJ2-7	CASSLGFGLAAYEQYF
TRBV3-1	TRBJ2-7	CASSQGPTSGEQYF
TRBV10-3	TRBJ1-4	CAISVDRGRNEKLFF
TRBV12-3/TRBV12-4	TRBJ2-7	CASSFGNIPPYEQYF
TRBV18	TRBJ2-7	CASSPPGPIYEQYF
TRBV7-6	TRBJ2-7	CASSLGVAGVEEQYF
TRBV4-3	TRBJ1-1	CASSRGGEAFF
TRBV20-1	TRBJ2-5	CSARDPTMQTQYF
TRBV24-1	TRBJ2-7	CATSLIGETPHSYEQYF
TRBV6-2/TRBV6-3	TRBJ1-3	CASSYPGQTGNTIYF
TRBV24-1	TRBJ2-5	CATSETSDIETQYF
TRBV29-1	TRBJ2-1	CSVEVSGTAQF
TRBV13	TRBJ2-7	CASSLSWGAVSYEQYF
TRBV18	TRBJ1-1	CASSPQTGTGGAVAFF
TRBV10-3	TRBJ2-7	CAISPDNYEQYF
TRBV29-1	TRBJ1-1	CSVEGSSSGGTEAFF
TRBV29-1	TRBJ1-5	CSVGGVYSLPETQHF
TRBV5-1	TRBJ1-2	CASSLEEIYGYTF
TRBV20-1	TRBJ2-3	CSAVIAGGIADTQYF
TRBV10-2	TRBJ2-4	CASTWTGQGATKNIQYF
TRBV29-1	TRBJ2-1	CSVSTSGSLGEQFF
TRBV29-1	TRBJ2-7	CSGRDWGSEQYF
TRBV7-9	TRBJ2-7	CASSLNQATYEQYF
TRBV5-1	TRBJ2-6	CASSLTGPNSGANVLTF
TRBV6-5	TRBJ1-3	CASTYSWGISGNTIYF
TRBV20-1	TRBJ2-3	CSARFLAGNTDTQYF
TRBV5-1	TRBJ2-3	CASSPPGTDKDTQYF
TRBV20-1	TRBJ2-1	CSAIQGGRAPNEQFF
TRBV12-3/TRBV12-4	TRBJ2-3	CASKGGNGSDTQYF
TRBV5-8	TRBJ1-2	CASSLQSYGYTF
TRBV7-2	TRBJ2-5	CASSLVWQGVTQYF
TRBV5-1	TRBJ2-1	CASRPSEFGGSFNKQFF
TRBV6-2/TRBV6-3	TRBJ2-7	CASSTGPSYEQYF
TRBV9	TRBJ2-2	CASSSPTTNTGELFF
TRBV2	TRBJ1-5	CASSVQGLGGQPQHF
TRBV7-8	TRBJ2-2	CASRAGGPRTGELFF
TRBV7-6	TRBJ2-2	CASSYMTGRGELFF
TRBV30	TRBJ1-4	CAWSRRDGINEKLFF
TRBV20-1	TRBJ1-1	CSATWGFGTEAFF
TRBV20-1	TRBJ2-7	CSARKGLGYEQYF
TRBV20-1	TRBJ2-1	CSARSPSGSYNEQFF
TRBV29-1	TRBJ1-1	CSARQGWTEAFF
TRBV15	TRBJ2-5	CATSRVRLAGGPPMEYF
TRBV6-2/TRBV6-3	TRBJ1-2	CASSIPGQGGRGYTF
TRBV29-1	TRBJ2-1	CSVEIAGQGTYNEQFF
TRBV30	TRBJ1-5	CAWSGENNQPQHF
TRBV4-3	TRBJ2-1	CASSQGMDTHNEQFF
TRBV20-1	TRBJ1-2	CSARATTVYGYTF